Listed here are 5 T cell receptor beta chains from one sample, sequenced in a study of high-grade serous ovarian cancer treatment subgroups. Generated by immunoSEQ multiplex PCR, the TCRdb table keeps only in-frame clones and is missing some. The sample contains some 40,000 clones, 79% of which appear only once. Tumor tissue was taken before any definitive surgery or chemotherapy was given. Sequencing was performed on tumor tissue. The receptors here all came from a human donor with high-grade serous ovarian cancer.

The gene calls are TRBV5-6 and TRBJ1-3; D gene ambiguous. Germline V lookup: CDR1 SGHDT, CDR2 YYEEEE. This CDR3 contains 14 residues. V was cut by 4 bases and J by 2 bases, with 10 bases left in between. The CDR3 DNA reads TGTGCCAGCAGCCTTCGGTCTACTGGAAACACCATATATTTT. This gives the protein CASSLRSTGNTIYF.

The chain joins TRBV14 to TRBJ2-7, with a tentative D call TRBD1 (5 bases). The CDR3 consists of 16 residues. The germline V gene encodes CDR1 SGHDN and CDR2 FVKESK. Trimming left V 4 bases short and J 4 bases short, with 20 bases between. The CDR3 DNA sequence: TGTGCCAGCAGCCTCGCTGGCAGGGTGACGCCTTACGAGCAGTACTTC. It is translated as CASSLAGRVTPYEQYF.

The chain joins TRBV18 to TRBJ1-3; no firm D call. The germline CDR1 and CDR2 sequences are KGHSH and LQKENI. V lost 2 bases and J 0 bases, leaving 8 bases between the germline ends. The CDR3 runs to 15 residues. The CDR3 bases are TGTGCCAGCTCACCAACGCAGGCCTCTGGAAACACCATATATTTT. It is translated as CASSPTQASGNTIYF.

This sequence joins TRBV7-9 and TRBJ2-1; 9 nucleotides match TRBD2. CDR1 and CDR2 (germline): SEHNR, FQNEAQ (reference sequence). The V gene end was trimmed by 6 bases and the J gene end by 5 bases; junction bases not matched to a gene: 8. CDR3 size: 15 residues. The CDR3 DNA is TGTGCCAGCAGTTCCGGGGCTAGCGGGAACAATGAGCAGTTCTTC. It codes for CASSSGASGNNEQFF.

The chain uses TRBV30 and TRBJ2-3; D is uncertain. Trimming stripped 2 bases from V and 5 bases from J, with 11 bases between. There are 13 residues in the CDR3. The germline CDR1 and CDR2 sequences are GTSNPN and SVGIG (reference sequence). The DNA for the CDR3 is TGTGCCTGGAGTATCTCGGCCAGAGATACGCAGTATTTT. Translated: CAWSISARDTQYF.